The source of this T cell receptor beta chain is a study of monozygotic twins with inflammatory bowel disease. Overall study findings and caveats: The study supported no single strong signal or clonotype linked to IBD. Patient repertoire variability may have increased through differing immunosuppressive treatments.

A remark on this clonotype: The antigen is unknown.

The length of the CDR3 is 16 residues. From germline, CDR1 is SGHDT and CDR2 YYEEEE. TCRdb reworked the 5' RACE reads into one entry per CDR3 protein, no DNA. The sample shows 40,000 to 45,000 distinct CDR3 sequences, and 5.3% sits with its ten largest clones. This rearrangement joins TRBV5-6 to TRBJ2-2; absent DNA, TCRdb's TRBD1 call cannot be checked. The TCR sequence derives from a human donor with ulcerative colitis or Crohn's disease, or a healthy co-twin of an affected twin (not recorded which). Specimen: blood. The CDR3 sequence is CASSYKRTGFAGELFF.